This T cell receptor beta chain was found in a study of shared clonotypes between healthy human individuals. Trimming took off 4 bases at V and 4 bases at J, with 11 bases between the two ends. The V gene's germline CDR1 is SGHTA and CDR2 FQGNSA. The CDR3 contains 14 residues. Produced via immunoSEQ multiplex PCR; TCRdb's table is partial and in-frame only. The table shows 1,500,000 or so clones, with more than 95% occurring only once. The sample was naive CD4+ T cells sorted from blood. Documented subset: CD45RA+ positively selected. V and J are TRBV7-2 and TRBJ1-5; D not certain. The origin of this receptor is a man aged 25-40 years in good health. The CDR3 loop reads CASSSRRENQPQHF. The CDR3 nucleotides are TGTGCCAGCAGCTCCCGTCGGGAAAATCAGCCCCAGCATTTT. The complete variable domain, with remaining parts taken from reference TRBV7-2 and TRBJ1-5, reads GAGVSQSPSNKVTEKGKDVELRCDPISGHTALYWYRQSLGQGLEFLIYFQGNSAPDKSGLPSDRFSAERTGGSVSTLTIQRTQQEDSAVYLCASSSRRENQPQHFGDGTRLSIL.